This TCR beta chain was obtained from a study of prognosis after radiotherapy for stage I lung cancer. General study points: Reports indicated that TRBV and TRBJ gene usage differed between patients with and without metastases, including differences in some 10 V and two J genes after SBRT.

On this clonotype itself: Its antigen is as yet unknown.

With two-round multiplex PCR, TCR beta CDR3 sequences were amplified from genomic DNA. TRBV and TRBJ genes each had their own specific primers in first-round PCR. TCRdb re-analysed the multiplex PCR reads in MiXCR, keeping a single row per CDR3 protein. The sample consists of approximately 28,000 distinct CDR3 sequences, around 40% of them appearing once. Peripheral blood was collected in volumes of approximately 6.6 milliliters at each of two time points. The sample was PBMCs, taken before or after stereotactic body radiation therapy (not recorded which). The sequence derives from a donor older than 45 with non-small cell lung cancer.

The CDR3 reads CASSFGTGVGKNIYF. The CDR3 DNA follows: TGTGCCAGCAGTTTCGGGACAGGGGTAGGAAAAAACATATATTTT. The chain links TRBV12-3 or TRBV12-4 to TRBJ1-3, with 10 bases aligning to TRBD1. V trimming: 3 bases; J trimming: 12 bases; junction bases outside the gene matches: 11. This CDR3 spans 15 amino acids.